The clone carrying this T cell receptor beta chain occurred a few times. The antigen remains undetermined. Scientists isolated CD4+ T cells after a roughly ten-day culture period ended. Vaccine administered to participants consisted of two doses of either BNT162b2 or mRNA-1273. This entry is derived from a study of vaccination effects on CD4 cells after COVID-19. Study background: Using viral peptide pools, the ViraFEST assay grew out antigen-specific CD4+ T cells prior to sequencing.

Study results and limitations: Early post-infection timepoints were absent, and convalescent patients were few. Among infection- and vaccine-induced clones, marked clonal contraction occurred late after vaccination.

TCRdb's copy holds only in-frame clones and misses some; the assay was immunoSEQ multiplex PCR. The sample yields tens of thousands of clones, approximately 79% seen once. The germline V gene encodes CDR1 LNHDA and CDR2 SQIVND (reference sequence). This CDR3 has 16 residues. Unmatched junction bases numbered 10, after V lost 2 bases and J lost 6 bases. J is TRBJ1-2 and V is TRBV19; 9 nucleotides agree with TRBD1. The specimen was CD4+ T cells from PBMCs cultured without peptide, collected after COVID-19 vaccination. The receptor was derived from a human donor who received a COVID-19 vaccine. In DNA form, the CDR3 reads TGTGCCAGTAGTATAACCCTTCCGGGACAGGGTAATGGCTACACCTTC. Translation: CASSITLPGQGNGYTF.